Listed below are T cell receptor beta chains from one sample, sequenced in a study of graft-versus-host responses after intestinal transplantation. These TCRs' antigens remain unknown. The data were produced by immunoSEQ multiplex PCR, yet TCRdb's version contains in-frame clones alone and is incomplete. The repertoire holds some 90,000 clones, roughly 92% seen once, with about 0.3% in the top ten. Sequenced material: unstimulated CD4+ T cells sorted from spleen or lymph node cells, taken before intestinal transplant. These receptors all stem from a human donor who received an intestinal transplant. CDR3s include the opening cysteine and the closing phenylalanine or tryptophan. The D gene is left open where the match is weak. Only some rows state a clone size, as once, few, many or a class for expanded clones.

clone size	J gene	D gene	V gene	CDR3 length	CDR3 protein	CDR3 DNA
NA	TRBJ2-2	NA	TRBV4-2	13	CASSQDRTGELFF	TGTGCCAGCAGCCAAGATAGGACCGGGGAGCTGTTTTTT
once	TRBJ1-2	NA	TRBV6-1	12	CASGEQGYGYTF	TGTGCCAGCGGAGAGCAGGGCTATGGCTACACCTTC
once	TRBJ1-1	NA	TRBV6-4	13	CASSDPPNTEAFF	TGTGCCAGCAGTGACCCCCCTAACACTGAAGCTTTCTTT
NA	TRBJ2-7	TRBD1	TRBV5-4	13	CASSPGQSYEQYF	TGTGCCAGCAGCCCGGGACAGTCCTACGAGCAGTACTTC
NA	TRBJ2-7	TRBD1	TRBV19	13	CASSIDREYEQYF	TGTGCCAGTAGTATTGACAGGGAATACGAGCAGTACTTC
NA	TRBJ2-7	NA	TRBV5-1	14	CASSLGRGPYEQYF	TGCGCCAGCAGCTTAGGCAGGGGACCTTACGAGCAGTACTTC
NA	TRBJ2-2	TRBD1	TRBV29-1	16	CSVDKTGTGATGELFF	TGCAGCGTTGATAAAACCGGGACAGGGGCCACCGGGGAGCTGTTTTTT
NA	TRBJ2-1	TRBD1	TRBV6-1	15	CASTSGQGSYNEQFF	TGTGCCAGCACCTCTGGACAGGGCTCCTACAATGAGCAGTTCTTC
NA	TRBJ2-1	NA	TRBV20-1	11	CSARQYNEQFF	TGCAGTGCTAGGCAATACAATGAGCAGTTCTTC
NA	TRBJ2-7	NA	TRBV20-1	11	CSASLRWEQYF	TGCAGTGCTAGTCTTAGGTGGGAGCAGTACTTC
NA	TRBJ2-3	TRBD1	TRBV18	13	CASADRNTDTQYF	TGTGCCAGCGCGGACAGGAATACAGATACGCAGTATTTT
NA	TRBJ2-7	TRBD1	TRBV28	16	CASSRGGTGGMYEQYF	TGTGCCAGCAGTCGTGGAGGGACAGGGGGTATGTACGAGCAGTACTTC
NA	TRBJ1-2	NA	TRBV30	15	CAWRKVVRENYGYTF	TGTGCCTGGAGAAAGGTAGTAAGGGAGAACTATGGCTACACCTTC
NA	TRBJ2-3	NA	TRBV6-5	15	CASSYSKGGTDTQYF	TGTGCCAGCAGTTACTCGAAGGGGGGGACAGATACGCAGTATTTT
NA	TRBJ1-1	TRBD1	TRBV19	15	CASSIVGTGGTEAFF	TGTGCCAGTAGTATAGTCGGGACAGGGGGCACTGAAGCTTTCTTT
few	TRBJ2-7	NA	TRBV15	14	CATSRDRGSYEQYF	TGTGCCACCAGCAGAGATAGGGGCTCCTACGAGCAGTACTTC
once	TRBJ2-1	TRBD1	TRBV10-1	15	CASSRTGARGNEQFF	TGCGCCAGCAGTCGGACAGGGGCAAGGGGCAATGAGCAGTTCTTC
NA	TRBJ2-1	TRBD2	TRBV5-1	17	CASSTGTSGNPYNEQFF	TGCGCCAGCAGCACAGGGACTAGCGGGAATCCCTACAATGAGCAGTTCTTC
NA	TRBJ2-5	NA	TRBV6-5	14	CASTGGMYQETQYF	TGTGCCAGCACCGGTGGGATGTACCAAGAGACCCAGTACTTC
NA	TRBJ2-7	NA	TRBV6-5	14	CASRRDTGSNEQYF	TGTGCCAGCAGACGCGATACAGGGAGCAACGAGCAGTACTTC
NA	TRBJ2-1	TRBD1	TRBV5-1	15	CASSLRDRFIDEQFF	TGCGCCAGCAGCCTACGGGACAGGTTCATCGATGAGCAGTTCTTC
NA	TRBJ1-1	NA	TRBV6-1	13	CASSLNMNTEAFF	TGTGCCAGCAGTTTAAACATGAACACTGAAGCTTTCTTT
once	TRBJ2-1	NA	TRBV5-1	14	CASSGGRSTNEQFF	TGCGCCAGCAGCGGGGGTAGGAGTACGAATGAGCAGTTCTTC
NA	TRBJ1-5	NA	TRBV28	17	CASRFAETGYSNQPQHF	TGTGCCAGCAGGTTCGCGGAAACAGGATATAGCAATCAGCCCCAGCATTTT
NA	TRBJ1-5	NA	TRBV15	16	CATSRDTEDLNQPQHF	TGTGCCACCAGCAGAGATACAGAAGACTTAAATCAGCCCCAGCATTTT
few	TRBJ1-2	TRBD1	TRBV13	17	CASSLGVWGQEVYGYTF	TGTGCCAGCAGCTTAGGAGTGTGGGGACAGGAAGTCTATGGCTACACCTTC
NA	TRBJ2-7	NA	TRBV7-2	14	CASSAHRGGKEQYF	TGTGCCAGCAGCGCCCACAGGGGGGGTAAAGAGCAGTACTTC
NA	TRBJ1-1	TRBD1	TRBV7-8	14	CASSSGRGDTEAFF	TGTGCCAGCAGCTCCGGCAGGGGGGACACTGAAGCTTTCTTT
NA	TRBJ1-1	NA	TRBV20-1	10	CSAKRTEAFF	TGCAGTGCTAAACGGACTGAAGCTTTCTTT